These 5 T cell receptor beta chains came from one sample sequenced in a study of T-cell reconstitution after alpha-beta-depleted transplantation in children (dated by TCRdb to 2016 to 2017). Library creation used PCR. Instrument used: Illumina HiSeq 2500. TCR library preparation used molecular barcoding, with unique molecular identifiers applied to normalize quantification of the TCRbeta repertoire. The public reads were quality trimmed at Q25 with fastp and then assembled into clones with MiXCR by TCRdb, keeping productive beta chains. Rows with a matching CDR3 protein are joined into one entry that keeps the most common DNA and genes. Within this sample are around 440,000 distinct CDR3 sequences, with 15% to 20% of them counted one time only. Jointly, the top ten make up less than 30% of the sample. Per the publication, the treatment or condition label means: allogeneic hematopoietic cell transplantation with graft depleted of TCRalphabeta T cells and CD19 B cells.

Sequencing used PBMCs, mostly from graft donor cells, obtained 360 days after TCRalphabeta/CD19-depleted stem cell transplant. The receptors come from a boy under two years old who had a stem cell transplant for Wiskott-Aldrich syndrome, so the T cells may come from the graft donor.

The J gene is TRBJ2-7, the V gene TRBV18; 9 nucleotides agree with TRBD2. Germline V gene data show CDR1 as KGHSH and CDR2 as LQKENI. The CDR3 runs to 14 residues. With 3 bases clipped from V and 5 bases from J, the junction kept 5 bases outside the gene matches. The CDR3 DNA sequence: TGTGCCAGCTCACCCCCGGCGGGAGGGGACGAGCAGTACTTC. This encodes CASSPPAGGDEQYF. Full variable domain (remainder filled in from reference TRBV18 and TRBJ2-7): NAGVMQNPRHLVRRRGQEARLRCSPMKGHSHVYWYRQLPEEGLKFMVYLQKENIIDESGMPKERFSAEFPKEGPSILRIQQVVRGDSAAYFCASSPPAGGDEQYFGPGTRLTVT.

Only a few counts were recorded for this clonotype. This rearrangement joins TRBV10-1 to TRBJ2-2; TRBD2 matches at 7 bases. CDR1 is WNHNN and CDR2 is SYGVQD in the germline V gene (reference sequence). The CDR3 extends over 18 amino acids. J lost 4 bases, V lost 0 bases, and 11 bases had no gene match. The CDR3 DNA is TGCGCCAGCAGTGAGTCAAGCGGGGCCCCTTGGGGCACCGGGGAGCTGTTTTTT. Translated, it gives CASSESSGAPWGTGELFF.

The table lists this clonotype with a few counts. The gene calls are TRBV29-1 and TRBJ2-5; tentative D call: TRBD2 (5 bases). CDR1 and CDR2 (germline): SQVTM, ANQGSEA. The V gene lost 7 bases and the J gene lost 5 bases, with 14 bases spanning the gap. The CDR3 contains 12 residues. The CDR3 loop reads CSAWTRRETQYF. The CDR3 nucleotides are TGCAGCGCTTGGACTCGCCGGGAGACCCAGTACTTC.

The chain links TRBV29-1 to TRBJ2-1; D might be TRBD1 or TRBD2, each matching 8 bases. CDR3 length: 17 residues. The germline CDR1 and CDR2 sequences are SQVTM and ANQGSEA. V gave up 0 bases and J gave up 4 bases, with 19 bases separating them. The CDR3 loop is CSVEEDRVGTSYNEQFF. The DNA of the CDR3 is TGCAGCGTTGAAGAGGACAGGGTCGGGACTAGTTACAATGAGCAGTTCTTC.

This clonotype was counted only a few times. This sequence joins TRBV6-5 and TRBJ2-7, with 7 bases identical to TRBD2. Germline assignment: CDR1 MNHEY and CDR2 SVGAGI. V gave up 0 bases and J gave up 4 bases; unmatched junction bases: 9. This CDR3 is built from 16 residues. The CDR3 DNA is TGTGCCAGCAGTTACTCGACAGTGGGAGGGCAGTACGAGCAGTACTTC. It codes for CASSYSTVGGQYEQYF.